What follows is one TCR beta chain and its context. Its antigen is not known. These data originate in a study of B cell selection in AIRE deficiency. Study results and caveats: Patient Tconv cells held around a third of Treg sequences shared by healthy donors.

Per the germline V gene, CDR1 is SGHVS and CDR2 is FQNEAQ. The CDR3 runs 16 residues. V lost 2 bases, J lost 6 bases, and 10 bases stayed unmatched. Assay: immunoSEQ multiplex PCR; the TCRdb copy retains only in-frame clones and omits some. The profile shows about 18,000 clones, 90% to 95% of them singletons. The regulatory T cell sort gate was CD4+CD25hiCD127low/negative. The sample taken for sequencing was CD4+CD25+ Tregs sorted from PBMCs. This receptor was taken from a human donor in good health. This chain uses TRBV7-8 with TRBJ2-1; 7 nucleotides agree with TRBD2. The CDR3 here is CASSLLAAPLSNEQFF. In nucleotides, the CDR3 is TGTGCCAGCAGCTTACTAGCGGCCCCTCTGAGCAATGAGCAGTTCTTC.